These 20 T cell receptor beta chains were sequenced from one sample in a study of identical twins. A single record per CDR3 protein comes from TCRdb applying MiXCR to the 5' RACE reads. In the table there are 400,000 to 500,000 distinct CDR3 sequences, around 18% of which are singletons. Specimen: naive T cells sorted from blood. Every receptor here comes from a man aged 45-65 years in good health.

This clonotype came up a few times. V usage is TRBV20-1 and J usage is TRBJ2-1; D unclear. Trimming shortened V by 3 bases and J by 7 bases, and 19 bases separated the two germline ends. The CDR3 loop spans 15 amino acids. Per germline, CDR1 DFQATT and CDR2 SNEGSKA (reference sequence). DNA for the CDR3: TGCAGTGCTAGCCGGTATTCCCCCCCACCTAATGAGCAGTTCTTC. It specifies CSASRYSPPPNEQFF.

This clonotype was observed at least ten times. This rearrangement joins TRBV7-2 to TRBJ2-7; the D call may be TRBD1 or TRBD2 (5 bases each). The CDR3 runs to 16 residues. The V end was cut by 5 bases, the J end by 3 bases, with 20 bases between. The germline V gene has CDR1 SGHTA and CDR2 FQGNSA. CDR3 sequence: CASSPMPGWGNYEQYF. For the CDR3, the DNA is TGTGCCAGCAGCCCCATGCCCGGCTGGGGGAACTACGAGCAGTACTTC.

The chain couples TRBV4-3 to TRBJ2-2, with 7 nucleotides matching TRBD1. CDR1 and CDR2 (germline): LGHNA, YSLEER. Trimming at V came to 2 bases and at J to 0 bases, leaving 3 bases not matched to a gene. The CDR3 runs 16 residues. CDR3 in amino acids: CASSQWDSANTGELFF. The CDR3 DNA reads as TGCGCCAGCAGCCAATGGGACAGCGCGAACACCGGGGAGCTGTTTTTT.

This clonotype showed up just a few times. This chain links TRBV6-5 with TRBJ2-6; D remains unclear. The ends were cut back, 4 bases at V and 4 bases at J, with 8 bases in the middle. Germline V gives CDR1 MNHEY, CDR2 SVGAGI. The CDR3 totals 14 residues. The CDR3 nucleotides read TGTGCCAGCAGTTTGGCCTCCGGGGCCAACGTCCTGACTTTC. Protein sequence: CASSLASGANVLTF.

Many counts were recorded for this clonotype. V is TRBV12-3 or TRBV12-4 and J is TRBJ1-6; no clear D. The V gene lost 3 bases and the J gene lost 9 bases, with 9 bases spanning the gap. The CDR3 is 13 residues long. CDR3 loop: CASSFSMLSPLHF. The CDR3 DNA sequence: TGTGCCAGCAGTTTCTCCATGCTTTCACCCCTCCACTTT.

This clonotype was observed a few times. This rearrangement joins TRBV28 to TRBJ2-3, with D possibly TRBD1 on 6 matching bases. This CDR3 is 21 amino acids long. The V end was cut by 5 bases, the J end by 0 bases, with 30 bases between. Germline assignment: CDR1 MDHEN and CDR2 SYDVKM. The CDR3 loop reads CASSRPIRSPGTTQSTDTQYF. The CDR3 nucleotides are TGTGCCAGCAGTCGTCCTATCAGGAGCCCCGGGACAACACAGAGCACAGATACGCAGTATTTT.

The chain carries TRBV20-1 and TRBJ2-2; 8 bases map to TRBD2. The CDR3 totals 14 residues. CDR1 is DFQATT, CDR2 SNEGSKA, per germline (reference sequence). V lost 2 bases, J lost 7 bases, and 6 bases stayed unmatched. The CDR3 region is CSARSGRGVGELFF. CDR3 DNA sequence: TGCAGTGCTAGATCCGGGAGGGGAGTCGGGGAGCTGTTTTTT.

A few counts support this clonotype. CDR3 DNA: TGTGCCACCAGCAGAGATATCTCAAACTCGGCAGGAGCAGGTGGCTACACCTTC. Its protein is CATSRDISNSAGAGGYTF. This chain joins TRBV15 and TRBJ1-2; D is uncertain. The CDR3 length is 18 residues. The V and J ends lost 0 bases and 7 bases respectively, with 24 bases between them. Germline lookup yields CDR1 LNHNV and CDR2 YYDKDF (reference sequence). The full variable domain, with the rest looked up from reference TRBV15 and TRBJ1-2, is DAMVIQNPRYQVTQFGKPVTLSCSQTLNHNVMYWYQQKSSQAPKLLFHYYDKDFNNEADTPDNFQSRRPNTSFCFLDIRSPGLGDTAMYLCATSRDISNSAGAGGYTFGSGTRLTVV.

This clonotype was found many times. This chain links TRBV5-1 with TRBJ2-3, with a weak D call TRBD1 (6 bases). V lost 3 bases and J 3 bases, leaving 8 bases between the germline ends. CDR1 SGHRS and CDR2 YFSETQ come from the germline V gene. The CDR3 loop spans 13 amino acids. The CDR3 loop is CASSYRVTDTQYF. As DNA, the CDR3 is TGCGCCAGCAGCTACAGGGTAACAGATACGCAGTATTTT.

This clonotype came up many times. The chain employs TRBV10-3 and TRBJ2-7; 7 nucleotides align to TRBD1. The trim removed 0 bases at V and 2 bases at J, leaving 7 bases unmatched. This CDR3 spans 16 amino acids. Germline V gene data show CDR1 as ENHRY and CDR2 as SYGVKD. The CDR3, as DNA: TGTGCCATCAGTGAGTCGGTGACAGGGATGACCTACGAGCAGTACTTC. This gives the protein CAISESVTGMTYEQYF.

This chain uses TRBV5-5 with TRBJ2-7, with TRBD1 as a possible D gene (6 bases). This CDR3 has 14 residues. V lost 4 bases and J lost 0, with 11 bases in between. From germline, CDR1 is SGHKS and CDR2 YYEKEE (reference sequence). CDR3 sequence: CASSKTGSSYEQYF. The CDR3 nucleotides read TGTGCCAGCAGCAAAACAGGGAGCTCCTACGAGCAGTACTTC.

In its sample, this clonotype was seen a few times. This rearrangement joins TRBV4-1 to TRBJ2-7, with D possibly being TRBD1 (6 bases). The germline V gene has CDR1 MGHRA and CDR2 YSYEKL. V dropped 3 bases and J dropped 0 bases, with 15 bases sitting between them. The CDR3 sequence is 16 residues long. The CDR3 sequence: CASSQPWTVRSYEQYF. CDR3 coding DNA: TGCGCCAGCAGCCAGCCATGGACAGTCCGCTCCTACGAGCAGTACTTC.

The sample holds many counts of this clonotype. This chain joins TRBV6-5 and TRBJ2-7, with D possibly matching TRBD1 (5 bases). The length of the CDR3 is 14 residues. CDR1 MNHEY and CDR2 SVGAGI come from the germline V gene. V shed 0 bases and J shed 3 bases, with 9 bases lying between them. CDR3 bases: TGTGCCAGCAGTTACTCGGACACCGGCTACGAGCAGTACTTC. The encoded protein is CASSYSDTGYEQYF.

The rearrangement links TRBV29-1 to TRBJ1-2; 7 positions match TRBD1. Trimming took 3 bases from V and 1 from J; bases not matched to a gene: 14. This CDR3 has 17 residues. Germline V gene sequence: CDR1 SQVTM, CDR2 ANQGSEA. DNA of the CDR3: TGCAGCGTTGACTCAGGGGGGGCCCGGGAGGTTAACTATGGCTACACCTTC. It specifies CSVDSGGAREVNYGYTF.

The chain uses TRBV7-8 and TRBJ1-1; D is ambiguous. CDR1 is SGHVS, CDR2 FQNEAQ, per germline. The CDR3 length is 14 residues. Trimming stripped 6 bases from V and 5 bases from J, with 16 bases between. CDR3 sequence (DNA): TGTGCCAGCAGACTAGGAGTTTTCTCGACTGAAGCTTTCTTT. Protein sequence: CASRLGVFSTEAFF.

The chain combines TRBV5-4 with TRBJ2-4, with 8 bases that match TRBD1. The CDR3 extends over 13 amino acids. The germline gives CDR1 SGHNT, CDR2 YYREEE (reference sequence). Trimming removed 4 bases from V and 8 bases from J; junction bases left unmatched: 5. The CDR3 coding sequence is TGTGCCAGCAGCCAGGGACAGGAGGACATTCAGTACTTC. Translation: CASSQGQEDIQYF. The full variable domain, rest sourced from reference TRBV5-4 and TRBJ2-4, is ETGVTQSPTHLIKTRGQQVTLRCSSQSGHNTVSWYQQALGQGPQFIFQYYREEENGRGNFPPRFSGLQFPNYSSELNVNALELDDSALYLCASSQGQEDIQYFGAGTRLSVL.

The sample holds a few counts of this clonotype. The V call is TRBV5-5, the J call TRBJ1-2, with D possibly TRBD1 on 5 matching bases. CDR1 and CDR2 from the germline V gene are SGHKS and YYEKEE (reference sequence). The CDR3 covers 14 residues. With 0 bases removed from V and 7 bases from J, the gap between germline ends came to 13 bases. The CDR3 nucleotides read TGTGCCAGCAGCTTGGATGGGGGACGGCTTGGCTACACCTTC. Protein product: CASSLDGGRLGYTF.

The chain links TRBV6-6 to TRBJ2-7; possibly TRBD1 or TRBD2 for D (5 bases each). This CDR3 comprises 12 residues. Germline V gives CDR1 MNHNY, CDR2 SVGAGI (reference sequence). The DNA for the CDR3 is TGTACGGGGCAGGAACGCTTCTACGAGCAGTACTTC. It specifies CTGQERFYEQYF.

This clonotype was observed at least ten times. V gene TRBV7-9 combines with J gene TRBJ2-7; 12 bases are shared with TRBD2. The germline CDR1 and CDR2 sequences are SEHNR and FQNEAQ (reference sequence). The CDR3 sequence is 17 residues long. Trimming removed 3 bases from V and 0 bases from J; junction bases left unmatched: 6. The CDR3 nucleotides are TGTGCCAGCAGCTTGGGACTAGCGGGCCACCGCTCCTACGAGCAGTACTTC. This gives the protein CASSLGLAGHRSYEQYF.

J is TRBJ1-1 and V is TRBV4-3; D might be TRBD1 (6 bases). Trimming stripped 3 bases from V and 5 bases from J, with 13 bases between. The CDR3 is made up of 14 amino acids. Germline V gene lookup returns CDR1 LGHNA and CDR2 YSLEER. In nucleotides, the CDR3 is TGCGCCAGCAGCCAGAACAGGGCAGGGACTGAAGCTTTCTTT. Translating gives CASSQNRAGTEAFF.